This T cell receptor (beta chain) was captured by sequencing in a study of T cell changes during pregnancy in multiple sclerosis. This CDR3 spans 14 amino acids. From germline, CDR1 is SGDLS and CDR2 YYNGEE. V was trimmed by 0 bases and J by 0 bases, leaving 5 bases between them. Measured with immunoSEQ multiplex PCR; TCRdb has only the in-frame clones, and not every one. The sample has tens of thousands of clones; roughly 88% are singletons. V gene TRBV9 combines with J gene TRBJ2-3; D unclear. The TCR originated in a female donor in good health, enrolled as a control in a pregnancy study. The sequencing used peripheral blood, collected in the third trimester of pregnancy. Here the CDR3 reads CASSVALSTDTQYF. The CDR3 nucleotides are TGTGCCAGCAGCGTAGCCCTCAGCACAGATACGCAGTATTTT.